This TCR beta chain was sequenced for a study of beta chain features in type 1 diabetes. As every portion of the isolated RNA was reverse transcribed, the sequencing read expressed TCRB transcripts. Profiling relied on immunoSEQ multiplex PCR, and the TCRdb table lists in-frame clones only, not all of them. The table records some 150,000 clones, about 44% of them present only once. The germline V gene has CDR1 SGHAT and CDR2 FQNNGV. V lost 7 bases and J lost 2, with 20 bases in between. The CDR3 runs to 16 residues. The source of this sequence is a man younger than 35 in good health. The chain is built from TRBV11-2 and TRBJ1-1, with D possibly being TRBD1 (5 bases). The specimen was Tregs from blood. CDR3 coding DNA: TGTGCCAGCAACTTCCCCCACGGCACAGGCAACACTGAAGCTTTCTTT. The encoded protein is CASNFPHGTGNTEAFF.